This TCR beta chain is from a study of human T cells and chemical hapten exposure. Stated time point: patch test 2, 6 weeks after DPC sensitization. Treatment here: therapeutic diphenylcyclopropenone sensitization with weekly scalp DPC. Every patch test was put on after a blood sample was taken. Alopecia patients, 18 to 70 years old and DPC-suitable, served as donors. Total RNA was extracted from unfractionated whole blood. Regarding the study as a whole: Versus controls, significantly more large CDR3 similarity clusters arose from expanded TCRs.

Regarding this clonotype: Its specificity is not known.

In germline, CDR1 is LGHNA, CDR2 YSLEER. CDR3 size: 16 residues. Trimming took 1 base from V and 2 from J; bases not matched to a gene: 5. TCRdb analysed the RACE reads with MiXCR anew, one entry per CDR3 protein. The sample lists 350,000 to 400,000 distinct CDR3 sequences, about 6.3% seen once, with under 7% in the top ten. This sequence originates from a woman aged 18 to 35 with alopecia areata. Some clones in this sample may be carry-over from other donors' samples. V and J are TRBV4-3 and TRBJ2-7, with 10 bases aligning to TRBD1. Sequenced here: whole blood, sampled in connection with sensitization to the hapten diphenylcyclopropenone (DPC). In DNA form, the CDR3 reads TGCGCCAGCAGCCAAGGAGCGGGGACAGGGGCCTACGAGCAGTACTTC. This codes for CASSQGAGTGAYEQYF.